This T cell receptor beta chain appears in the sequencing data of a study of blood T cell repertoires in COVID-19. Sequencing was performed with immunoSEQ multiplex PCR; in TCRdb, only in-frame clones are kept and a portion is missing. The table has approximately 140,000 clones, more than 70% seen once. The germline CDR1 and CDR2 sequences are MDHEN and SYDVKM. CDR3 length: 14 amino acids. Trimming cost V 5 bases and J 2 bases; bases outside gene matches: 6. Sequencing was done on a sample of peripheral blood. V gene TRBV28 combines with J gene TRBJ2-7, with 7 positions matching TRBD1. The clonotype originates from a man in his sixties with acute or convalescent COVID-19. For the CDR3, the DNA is TGTGCCAGCAGTAGATCCGGGACAGCCTACGAGCAGTACTTC. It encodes CASSRSGTAYEQYF.